This TCR beta chain was profiled in a study of blood T cell repertoires in COVID-19. At the level of the study: The samples span acute and convalescent COVID-19 from the United States, Italy and Spain. PBMCs, B-cell-depleted T cells, or T cells were the source of the cDNA or gDNA that made up the material.

Categorization into cohorts depended on clinical history that participants reported. The CDR3 contains 16 residues. V lost 1 base to trimming and J lost 7 bases; unmatched junction nucleotides: 9. CDR1 is SEHNR and CDR2 is FQNEAQ in the germline V gene (reference sequence). Sequenced by immunoSEQ multiplex PCR; TCRdb stores in-frame clones only, minus some. This table has some 330,000 clones, around 84% appearing once. The specimen sequenced was PBMCs or T cells enriched from blood (not recorded which). The V and J genes are TRBV7-9 and TRBJ2-1, with 8 bases lining up with TRBD1. The clonotype comes from a man under 40 who had recovered from COVID-19. This CDR3 is CASSLGSTGAGNEQFF. The CDR3, as DNA: TGTGCCAGCAGCTTAGGTTCGACAGGGGCTGGAAATGAGCAGTTCTTC.